This T cell receptor (beta chain) was sequenced for a study of shared clonotypes between healthy human individuals. General observations from the study: Only blood samples were collected, and tissue repertoires likely differ.

Sequencing used immunoSEQ multiplex PCR; TCRdb keeps in-frame clones, though not all of them. There are over 750,000 clones in the sample; 95% to 97% occur only once, and less than 0.25% lies in the top ten. Positive CCR7 selection of CD45RO-negative cells yielded the naive CD8 cells, and terminally differentiated effector memory CD45RA+ cells were excluded. Of note for this clone: Antigen unknown.

CDR3 length: 17 residues. In germline, CDR1 is SGHVS, CDR2 FQNEAQ. The V gene lost 1 base and the J gene lost 10 bases, with 23 bases spanning the gap. Sequencing was performed on naive CD8+ T cells sorted from blood. The rearrangement joins TRBV7-8 to TRBJ2-1, with a tentative D call TRBD2 (6 bases). The clonotype was recovered from a man aged 25 to 45 in good health. CDR3 bases: TGTGCCAGCAGCTTAGTGAATTCGGGCGGGGTTGTGAGAGAGCAGTTCTTC. Amino acid sequence: CASSLVNSGGVVREQFF. Combining the CDR3 with reference TRBV7-8 and TRBJ2-1 gives the whole variable domain GAGVSQSPRYKVAKRGQDVALRCDPISGHVSLFWYQQALGQGPEFLTYFQNEAQLDKSGLPSDRFFAERPEGSVSTLKIQRTQQEDSAVYLCASSLVNSGGVVREQFFGPGTRLTVL.